This TCR beta chain derives from a study of spatial heterogeneity in lung cancer. Study findings and constraints: Whereas they appeared in blood less at follow-up, ubiquitous expanded tumor TCRs appeared there more at resection.

This clonotype was seen only a few times. Its specificity is not known. Described time point: sample taken at primary tumor resection. The study sequenced unsorted whole RNA from tumor, nontumor lung or frozen PBMC. The donors comprised about 74 untreated early-stage non-small cell lung cancer patients. TCRdb processed the 5' RACE reads anew with MiXCR; each CDR3 protein has one entry. This sample has around 26,000 distinct CDR3 sequences, with roughly 7% found just once. This CDR3 has 16 residues. The J segment lost 6 bases and the V segment lost 5 bases, leaving 13 bases of the junction unmatched. Germline lookup yields CDR1 SEHNR and CDR2 FQNEAQ (reference sequence).

The chain is built from TRBV7-9 and TRBJ1-1, with 9 bases that match TRBD1. This material consisted of PBMCs, taken at surgery. This clonotype was sampled from a male donor with early-stage non-small cell lung cancer. The CDR3 spells CASSPSGGQGGSEAFF. The CDR3 region has the DNA TGTGCCAGCAGCCCCTCCGGGGGACAGGGAGGCTCTGAAGCTTTCTTT. Full variable domain (remainder filled in from reference TRBV7-9 and TRBJ1-1): DTGVSQNPRHKITKRGQNVTFRCDPISEHNRLYWYRQTLGQGPEFLTYFQNEAQLEKSRLLSDRFSAERPKGSFSTLEIQRTEQGDSAMYLCASSPSGGQGGSEAFFGQGTRLTVV.